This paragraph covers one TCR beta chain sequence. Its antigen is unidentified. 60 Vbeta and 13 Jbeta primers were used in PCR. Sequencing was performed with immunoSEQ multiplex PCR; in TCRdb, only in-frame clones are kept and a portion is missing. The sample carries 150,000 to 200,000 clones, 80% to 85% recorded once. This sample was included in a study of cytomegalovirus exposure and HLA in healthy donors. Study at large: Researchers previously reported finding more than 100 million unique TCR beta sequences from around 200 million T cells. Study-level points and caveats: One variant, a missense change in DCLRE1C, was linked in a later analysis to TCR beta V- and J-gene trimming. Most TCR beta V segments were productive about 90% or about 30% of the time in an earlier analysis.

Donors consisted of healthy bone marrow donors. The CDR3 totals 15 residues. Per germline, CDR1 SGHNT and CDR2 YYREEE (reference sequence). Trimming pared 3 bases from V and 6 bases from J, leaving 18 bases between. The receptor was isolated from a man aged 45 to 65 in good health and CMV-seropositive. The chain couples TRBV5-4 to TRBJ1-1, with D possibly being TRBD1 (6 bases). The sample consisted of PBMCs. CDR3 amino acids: CASSSNVQGPSEAFF. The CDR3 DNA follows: TGTGCCAGCAGCTCGAACGTACAGGGACCGTCTGAAGCTTTCTTT.